The present T cell receptor (beta chain) was sequenced within a study of cytomegalovirus exposure and HLA in healthy donors. Whole-study findings and limits: Presence/absence analyses assumed roughly uniform sequencing depth across donors. Trimming of TCR beta V- and J-genes showed a link, identified in a later analysis, to a missense DCLRE1C variant.

The PCR used 60 Vbeta and 13 Jbeta primers. Profiling relied on immunoSEQ multiplex PCR, and the TCRdb table lists in-frame clones only, not all of them. This table has roughly 120,000 clones, more than 60% appearing once. The CDR3 extends over 15 amino acids. V lost 5 bases, J lost 7 bases, and 7 bases stayed unmatched. Germline assignment: CDR1 SGHTA and CDR2 FQGTGA. With regard to this clone: No antigen is known for it.

Donors were nominally healthy when sampled, though unrecorded immune exposures were likely. The receptor was derived from a woman in her forties in good health and CMV-seronegative. Specimen: PBMCs. The rearrangement links TRBV7-3 to TRBJ2-2; 10 nucleotides agree with TRBD2. The CDR3: CASSLLAGAGGELFF. The CDR3 nucleotides read TGTGCCAGCAGCCTCCTAGCGGGGGCGGGCGGGGAGCTGTTTTTT.